The clone carrying this T cell receptor beta chain was found many times. Antigen: not known. TCRdb re-derived calls from the RACE reads in MiXCR, one entry per CDR3 protein. The sample contains 110,000 to 150,000 distinct CDR3 sequences, about 10% of which appear only once. The data are from a study of human T cells and chemical hapten exposure. Study context: Patients got weekly scalp diphenylcyclopropenone doses over the approximately 24-week study. Upper back patch tests used 0.01% DPC, scored after 6 days. Study-wide findings and caveats: TCRs above 1 in 1000 frequency did not change with DPC sensitization.

The CDR3 is 14 residues long. V was trimmed by 5 bases and J by 0 bases, leaving 14 bases between them. Germline lookup yields CDR1 DFQATT and CDR2 SNEGSKA (reference sequence). The time point was: patch test 2, 6 weeks after DPC sensitization. Treatment defined: therapeutic diphenylcyclopropenone sensitization with weekly scalp DPC. This chain uses TRBV20-1 with TRBJ2-7; D gene unclear. This TCR was sampled from a woman aged 45-59 years with alopecia areata. Some clones in this sample may be carry-over from other donors' samples. Source: whole blood, taken in connection with sensitization to the hapten diphenylcyclopropenone (DPC). The CDR3 region has the DNA TGCAGTGCTTCCCTCCCTGGAAGCTCCTACGAGCAGTACTTC. Translating gives CSASLPGSSYEQYF.